One sample yielded the 5 T cell receptor beta chains listed below, sequenced in a study of control samples from healthy donors and cancer patients. TCRdb's table, derived via immunoSEQ multiplex PCR, lists solely in-frame clones and lacks some. The sample yields 80,000 to 100,000 clones, around 90% seen once. Specimen: blood. The source of these receptors is a man aged 30 to 39 in good health.

This clone has just a few counts. One end of the junction does not line up with germline, which may come from a read error. The V gene is TRBV27, the J gene TRBJ2-1; D may match TRBD1 or TRBD2 (5 bases each). Germline V CDR1 and CDR2: MNHEY, SMNVEV (reference sequence). The CDR3 spans 14 residues. The CDR3 nucleotides are TGTGCCAGCAGTTCATACCTCGCCGGGACCGCCGTGATCTTC. This encodes CASSSYLAGTAVIF.

The chain uses TRBV28 and TRBJ1-2; no definite D call. The germline CDR1 and CDR2 sequences are MDHEN and SYDVKM. The CDR3 totals 14 residues. V lost 5 bases and J lost 4, with 14 bases in between. CDR3 bases: TGTGCCAGCAGTCCCCCCACCTCAGGCTATGGCTACACCTTC. As protein: CASSPPTSGYGYTF.

The count of this clone is one. The chain combines TRBV28 with TRBJ2-3; D not certain. The V gene's germline CDR1 is MDHEN and CDR2 SYDVKM. The CDR3 consists of 13 residues. Trimming took 9 bases from V and 2 from J, leaving 12 bases between them. The CDR3 spells CASRGWITDTQYF. The CDR3 nucleotides read TGTGCCAGTCGAGGATGGATCACAGATACGCAGTATTTT.

The chain couples TRBV27 to TRBJ2-5; D gene unclear. The CDR3 has 14 amino acids. Deletions cut 3 bases from V and 4 bases from J, with 12 bases between. Germline CDR1 reads MNHEY; CDR2 reads SMNVEV (reference sequence). The CDR3 nucleotides are TGTGCCAGCAGTTTGATGGCTTCGGGAGAGACCCAGTACTTC. Translation: CASSLMASGETQYF.

Turning to this clone: The sample carries other DNA sequences with the same CDR3. The J gene is TRBJ2-3, the V gene TRBV29-1, with 15 bases fitting TRBD2. V lost 7 bases and J lost 4; bases outside the gene matches: 6. The CDR3 length is 15 residues. The germline gives CDR1 SQVTM, CDR2 ANQGSEA. CDR3: CSANGLAGGADTQYF. CDR3 nucleotides: TGCAGCGCCAATGGACTAGCGGGAGGGGCAGATACGCAGTATTTT.